One sample yielded the 6 T cell receptor beta chains listed below, sequenced in a study of cytomegalovirus exposure and HLA in healthy donors. Some clones are missing from TCRdb's copy, which holds only in-frame ones; the method was immunoSEQ multiplex PCR. Of more than 250,000 clones in the sample, 75% to 90% are singletons; the top ten hold under 0.85%. What was sequenced was PBMCs. The receptors here all came from a woman under 30 in good health and CMV-seronegative.

The chain combines TRBV5-4 with TRBJ1-2; maybe TRBD1 (5 bases). The CDR3 runs 14 residues. The ends were cut back, 2 bases at V and 3 bases at J, with 11 bases in the middle. Germline V gives CDR1 SGHNT, CDR2 YYREEE (reference sequence). CDR3 region: CASSFGGSDYGYTF. CDR3 coding DNA: TGTGCCAGCAGCTTCGGGGGGTCTGACTATGGCTACACCTTC. Complete variable domain (other parts from reference TRBV5-4 and TRBJ1-2): ETGVTQSPTHLIKTRGQQVTLRCSSQSGHNTVSWYQQALGQGPQFIFQYYREEENGRGNFPPRFSGLQFPNYSSELNVNALELDDSALYLCASSFGGSDYGYTFGSGTRLTVV.

The chain combines TRBV7-9 with TRBJ1-1; TRBD1 matches at 11 bases. CDR3 length: 14 residues. The J segment lost 4 bases and the V segment lost 8 bases, leaving 6 bases of the junction unmatched. The germline gives CDR1 SEHNR, CDR2 FQNEAQ (reference sequence). The CDR3 sequence: CASRDRGDGTEAFF. CDR3 nucleotide sequence: TGTGCCAGCCGGGACAGGGGGGATGGCACTGAAGCTTTCTTT.

This clone was found once. V usage is TRBV5-4 and J usage is TRBJ1-1; D gene ambiguous. Germline lookup yields CDR1 SGHNT and CDR2 YYREEE (reference sequence). The CDR3 extends over 12 amino acids. V gave up 4 bases and J gave up 12 bases, with 16 bases separating them. The CDR3 region is CASSPGPGRTFF. CDR3 nucleotide sequence: TGTGCCAGCAGCCCCGGCCCGGGTAGAACTTTCTTT.

The rearrangement uses TRBV9 and TRBJ1-2, with 10 bases aligning to TRBD1. CDR3 length equals 14 residues. The V gene end was trimmed by 4 bases and the J gene end by 5 bases; junction bases not matched to a gene: 5. CDR1 is SGDLS and CDR2 is YYNGEE in the germline V gene. CDR3 nucleotide sequence: TGTGCCAGCAGCTCCGGGACAGGGGAATATGGCTACACCTTC. Its protein is CASSSGTGEYGYTF.

The chain joins TRBV4-2 to TRBJ1-1, with 7 nucleotides matching TRBD1. The CDR3 is made up of 17 amino acids. The germline V gene has CDR1 LGHNA and CDR2 YNFKEQ. With 0 bases clipped from V and 4 bases from J, the junction kept 11 bases outside the gene matches. The CDR3 here is CASSQDLSGGSSTEAFF. In DNA, the CDR3 is TGTGCCAGCAGCCAAGATCTGTCAGGGGGTTCGAGCACTGAAGCTTTCTTT.

In the case of this clone: Additional DNA sequences in this sample encode the identical CDR3. The V gene is TRBV28, the J gene TRBJ2-7, with TRBD2 matching over 8 bases. Per the germline V gene, CDR1 is MDHEN and CDR2 is SYDVKM. V trimming: 3 bases; J trimming: 0 bases; junction bases outside the gene matches: 1. This CDR3 spans 14 amino acids. The CDR3, as DNA: TGTGCCAGCAGTTTCAGCGGGAGCTCCTACGAGCAGTACTTC. Its translation: CASSFSGSSYEQYF.